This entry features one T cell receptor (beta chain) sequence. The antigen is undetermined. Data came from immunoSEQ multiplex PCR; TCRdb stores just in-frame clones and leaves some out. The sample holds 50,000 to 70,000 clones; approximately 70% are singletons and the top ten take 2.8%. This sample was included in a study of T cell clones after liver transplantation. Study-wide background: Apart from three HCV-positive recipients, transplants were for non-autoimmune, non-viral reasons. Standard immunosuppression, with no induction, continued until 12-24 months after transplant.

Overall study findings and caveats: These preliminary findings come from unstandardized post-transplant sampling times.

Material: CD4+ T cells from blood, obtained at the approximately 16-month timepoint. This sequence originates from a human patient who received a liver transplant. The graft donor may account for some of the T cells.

CDR3 residues: CASSQARGRTGELFF. Written as DNA, the CDR3 is TGTGCCAGCTCACAAGCCAGGGGGCGCACCGGGGAGCTGTTTTTT. The chain joins TRBV18 to TRBJ2-2; 8 nucleotides agree with TRBD1. This CDR3 has 15 residues. The V segment lost 4 bases and the J segment 4 bases; nucleotides outside the gene matches: 5. Looked up from germline, CDR1 is KGHSH and CDR2 is LQKENI.